This T cell receptor (beta chain) is from a study of blood T cell repertoires in COVID-19. Looking at the study overall: Samples representing acute and convalescent COVID-19 were sourced from the United States, Italy and Spain. T cells, B-cell-depleted T cells, or PBMCs supplied cDNA or gDNA.

As handled by the study authors: For nucleated cells, counts were estimated from reference gene primer amplification. Produced via immunoSEQ multiplex PCR; TCRdb's table is partial and in-frame only. D and trimming were read from the DNA, whereas the V and J calls and clone size are those reported in that table. Among 130,000 or so clones listed, approximately 85% were seen once. CDR3 length equals 15 residues. Trimming pared 1 base from V and 8 bases from J, leaving 17 bases between. Germline-derived CDR1 and CDR2 are LGHDT and YNNKEL (reference sequence). Sequencing input: peripheral blood. The chain carries TRBV3-1 (or the pseudogene TRBV3-2) and TRBJ1-2; D is ambiguous. This TCR was sampled from a human donor in a cohort sampled during active COVID-19. The CDR3 region is CASSQGGSSYGGYTF. CDR3 in DNA: TGTGCCAGCAGCCAAGGCGGCAGTTCGTATGGAGGCTACACCTTC.